This is a list of T cell receptor beta chains from one sample in a study of T-cell memory formation after mild COVID-19. MiXCR, run by TCRdb on the 5' RACE reads, gives a single entry per CDR3 protein. The profile shows around 200,000 distinct CDR3 sequences, about 18% of them singletons. The sample taken for sequencing was PBMCs or a T cell subset sorted from them (not recorded which). All receptors derive from a man aged 18 to 29 who had mild COVID-19 (a few samples of this study predate the infection). Cell type and time point are not known. The CDR3 runs from the conserved cysteine through the conserved F or W. A D gene is named only where the DNA matches it firmly. Size tells how often a clone was seen (once, few, many) or the class of an expanded clone, and some rows leave it out.

J gene: TRBJ1-1; D gene: .; V gene: TRBV4-3; clone size: many; CDR3 DNA: TGCGCCAGCAGCAGGCAACATATGAACACTGAAGCTTTCTTT; CDR3 protein: CASSRQHMNTEAFF
J gene: TRBJ1-1; D gene: .; V gene: TRBV11-2; clone size: .; CDR3 DNA: TGTGCCAGCAGCTTAACGGGCAGACGGACCACTGAAGCTTTCTTT; CDR3 protein: CASSLTGRRTTEAFF
J gene: TRBJ1-2; D gene: .; V gene: TRBV6-5; clone size: few; CDR3 DNA: TGTGCCAGCAGTTCGGATAGAGACTATGGCTACACCTTC; CDR3 protein: CASSSDRDYGYTF
J gene: TRBJ1-1; D gene: .; V gene: TRBV5-1; clone size: few; CDR3 DNA: TGCGCCAGCAGCTTGGACCGTGGAAAGAACACTGAAGCTTTCTTT; CDR3 protein: CASSLDRGKNTEAFF
J gene: TRBJ2-2; D gene: .; V gene: TRBV6-2/TRBV6-3; clone size: .; CDR3 DNA: TGTGCCAGCACCTCGGACGGCTATAACACCGGGGAGCTGTTTTTT; CDR3 protein: CASTSDGYNTGELFF
J gene: TRBJ2-7; D gene: .; V gene: TRBV4-3; clone size: many; CDR3 DNA: TGCGCCAGCAGCCAAGACAGGAGCTCCTACGAGCAGTACTTC; CDR3 protein: CASSQDRSSYEQYF
J gene: TRBJ2-2; D gene: .; V gene: TRBV6-2/TRBV6-3; clone size: few; CDR3 DNA: TGTGCCAGCCACCTAACGAACACCGGGGAGCTGTTTTTT; CDR3 protein: CASHLTNTGELFF
J gene: TRBJ1-2; D gene: .; V gene: TRBV5-1; clone size: few; CDR3 DNA: TGCGCCAGCAGCAATGGACTAGCGAACTATGGCTACACCTTC; CDR3 protein: CASSNGLANYGYTF
J gene: TRBJ2-5; D gene: TRBD1; V gene: TRBV12-3/TRBV12-4; clone size: few; CDR3 DNA: TGTGCCAGCAGCGCAGACAGGGGTGAGGAGACCCAGTACTTC; CDR3 protein: CASSADRGEETQYF
J gene: TRBJ1-6; D gene: .; V gene: TRBV27; clone size: .; CDR3 DNA: TGTGCCAGCAGTGGGGTGGGGCGTATTTCACCCCTCCACTTT; CDR3 protein: CASSGVGRISPLHF
J gene: TRBJ2-5; D gene: .; V gene: TRBV20-1; clone size: .; CDR3 DNA: TGCAGTGCTAGAGTGGGGAGGGAGACCCAGTACTTC; CDR3 protein: CSARVGRETQYF
J gene: TRBJ1-1; D gene: .; V gene: TRBV24-1; clone size: .; CDR3 DNA: TGTGCCACCAGTGTGTGGGGGGACACTGAAGCTTTCTTT; CDR3 protein: CATSVWGDTEAFF
J gene: TRBJ2-5; D gene: TRBD2; V gene: TRBV7-2; clone size: .; CDR3 DNA: TGTGCCAGCAAGCTAGCGGGGGCGGGAGAGACCCAGTACTTC; CDR3 protein: CASKLAGAGETQYF
J gene: TRBJ1-2; D gene: .; V gene: TRBV18; clone size: once; CDR3 DNA: TGTGCCAGCTCACCAAGTCTAAGGGAGGAGGGCTACACCTTC; CDR3 protein: CASSPSLREEGYTF
J gene: TRBJ2-3; D gene: .; V gene: TRBV10-3; clone size: .; CDR3 DNA: TGTGCCAGTACCTCCACAGATACGCAGTATTTT; CDR3 protein: CASTSTDTQYF
J gene: TRBJ1-2; D gene: .; V gene: TRBV20-1; clone size: few; CDR3 DNA: TGCAGTGCGGATCCTCGCCAGGGAGACTATGGCTACACCTTC; CDR3 protein: CSADPRQGDYGYTF
J gene: TRBJ1-2; D gene: .; V gene: TRBV6-2/TRBV6-3; clone size: .; CDR3 DNA: TGTGCCAGCAGTTATTCCGGGCCGACCCGGGGCTACACCTTC; CDR3 protein: CASSYSGPTRGYTF
J gene: TRBJ2-5; D gene: .; V gene: TRBV5-6; clone size: few; CDR3 DNA: TGTGCCAGCAGCTTGGTTACGACCCAGTACTTC; CDR3 protein: CASSLVTTQYF
J gene: TRBJ1-6; D gene: .; V gene: TRBV4-3; clone size: .; CDR3 DNA: TGCGCCAGCAGCCAACGTACGGGGGCTAAGCCCCTCCACTTT; CDR3 protein: CASSQRTGAKPLHF